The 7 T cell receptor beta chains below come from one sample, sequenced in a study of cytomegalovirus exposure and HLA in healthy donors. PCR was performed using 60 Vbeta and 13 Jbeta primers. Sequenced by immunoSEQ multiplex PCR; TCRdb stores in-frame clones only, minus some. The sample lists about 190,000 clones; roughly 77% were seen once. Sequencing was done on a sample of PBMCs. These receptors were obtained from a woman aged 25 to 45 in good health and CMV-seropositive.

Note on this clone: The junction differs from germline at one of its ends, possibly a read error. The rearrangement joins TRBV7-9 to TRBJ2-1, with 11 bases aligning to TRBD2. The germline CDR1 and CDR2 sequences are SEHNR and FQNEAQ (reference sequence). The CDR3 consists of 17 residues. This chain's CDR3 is CSSSISSSGRLYNEQFF. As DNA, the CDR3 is TGTTCCAGCAGCATTAGCTCTAGCGGGAGGTTATACAATGAGCAGTTCTTC.

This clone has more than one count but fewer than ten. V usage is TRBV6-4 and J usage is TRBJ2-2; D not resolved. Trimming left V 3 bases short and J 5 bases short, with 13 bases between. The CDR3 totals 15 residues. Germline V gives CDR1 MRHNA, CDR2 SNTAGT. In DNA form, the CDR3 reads TGTGCCAGCAGTGAAGGCGTATCGACAACCGGGGAGCTGTTTTTT. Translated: CASSEGVSTTGELFF.

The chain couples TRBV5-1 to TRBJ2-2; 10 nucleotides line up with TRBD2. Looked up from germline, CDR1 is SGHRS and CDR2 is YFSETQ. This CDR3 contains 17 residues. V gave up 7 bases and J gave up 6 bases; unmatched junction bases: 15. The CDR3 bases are TGCGCCAGCGACGGAACTAGCGGGACCCAGGGAGCCGGGGAGCTGTTTTTT. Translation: CASDGTSGTQGAGELFF.

The CDR3 here is CAIAPDLTRNTGELFF. CDR3 nucleotide sequence: TGTGCTATTGCACCGGACTTGACTAGAAACACCGGGGAGCTGTTTTTT. The chain couples TRBV12-5 to TRBJ2-2; possible D gene TRBD2, 6 bases. Per germline, CDR1 LGHNT and CDR2 FRNRAP. The CDR3 length is 16 residues. V was shortened by 10 bases and J by 2 bases, with 20 bases between the two germline ends.

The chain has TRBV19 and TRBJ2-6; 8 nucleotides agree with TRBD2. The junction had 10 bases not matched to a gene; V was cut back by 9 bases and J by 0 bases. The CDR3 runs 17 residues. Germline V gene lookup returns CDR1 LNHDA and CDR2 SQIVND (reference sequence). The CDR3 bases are TGTGCCAGCGGTCCACTAGCGGCCCCCTCTGGGGCCAACGTCCTGACTTTC. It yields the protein CASGPLAAPSGANVLTF.

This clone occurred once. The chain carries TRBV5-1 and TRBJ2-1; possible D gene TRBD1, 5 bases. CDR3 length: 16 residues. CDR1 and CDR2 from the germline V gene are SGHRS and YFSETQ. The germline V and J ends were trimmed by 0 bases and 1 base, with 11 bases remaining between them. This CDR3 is CASSLGTAGSYNEQFF. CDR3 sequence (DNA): TGCGCCAGCAGCTTGGGTACGGCAGGGTCCTACAATGAGCAGTTCTTC.

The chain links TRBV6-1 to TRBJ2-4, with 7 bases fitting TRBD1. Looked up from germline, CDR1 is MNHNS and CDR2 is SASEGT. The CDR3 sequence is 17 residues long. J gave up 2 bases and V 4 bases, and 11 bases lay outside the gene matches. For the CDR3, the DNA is TGTGCCAGCAGTGTACGGACAGGACACGTCCCCAAAAACATTCAGTACTTC. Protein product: CASSVRTGHVPKNIQYF.